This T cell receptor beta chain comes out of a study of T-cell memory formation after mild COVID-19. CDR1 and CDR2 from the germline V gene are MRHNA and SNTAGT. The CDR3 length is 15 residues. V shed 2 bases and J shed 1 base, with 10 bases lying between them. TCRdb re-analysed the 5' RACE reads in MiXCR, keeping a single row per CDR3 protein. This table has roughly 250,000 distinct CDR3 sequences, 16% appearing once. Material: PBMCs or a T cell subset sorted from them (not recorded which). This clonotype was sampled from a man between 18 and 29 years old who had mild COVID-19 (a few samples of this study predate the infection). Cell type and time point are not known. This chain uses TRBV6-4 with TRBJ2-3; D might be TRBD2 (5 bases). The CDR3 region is CASSDGLPGTDTQYF. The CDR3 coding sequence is TGTGCCAGCAGTGACGGACTTCCCGGCACAGATACGCAGTATTTT.